These 20 T cell receptor beta chains share one sample of origin, sequenced in a study of T cells in Graves' hyperthyroidism and ophthalmopathy. Amplification of TCR beta CDR3 regions was performed using RNA transcripts as template. First-round RT-PCR of the TCR CDR3 relied on the HTBI primer set. Each CDR3 protein gets one entry after TCRdb re-called the multiplex PCR reads with MiXCR. The table has about half a million distinct CDR3 sequences, around a quarter seen once. Specimen: blood. Every receptor here comes from a woman aged 30 to 39 with Graves' ophthalmopathy.

Ten or more counts support this clonotype. The chain combines TRBV15 with TRBJ1-2; the D is unclear. CDR1 is LNHNV and CDR2 is YYDKDF in the germline V gene (reference sequence). The V end lost 0 bases, the J end lost 2 bases, and 10 bases lay between the germline ends. The CDR3 length is 15 residues. The CDR3 bases are TGTGCCACCAGCAGAGATCATAACGTGAACTATGGCTACACCTTC. This translates into CATSRDHNVNYGYTF.

This clonotype has a handful of counts. The V gene is TRBV12-3 or TRBV12-4, the J gene TRBJ1-3; tentatively, D is TRBD1 (5 bases). CDR3 length: 15 amino acids. V lost 5 bases and J lost 4, with 15 bases in between. The CDR3 sequence: CASSLGGALGNTIYF. The CDR3 coding sequence is TGTGCCAGCAGTCTCGGAGGGGCGCTGGGAAACACCATATATTTT.

In this sample, this clonotype turned up many times. The CDR3 DNA reads TGTGCCATCAGTGGATCGGACCTATATCCGGAGCAGTACTTC. As protein: CAISGSDLYPEQYF. The V gene is TRBV10-3, the J gene TRBJ2-7; D not certain. V was clipped by 4 bases and J by 7 bases, with 17 bases between them. The CDR3 covers 14 residues. Germline V CDR1 and CDR2: ENHRY, SYGVKD.

This clonotype was detected ten times or more. The chain links TRBV27 to TRBJ1-1; D gene uncertain. CDR3 length equals 12 residues. The ends were cut back, 5 bases at V and 8 bases at J, with 12 bases in the middle. CDR1 is MNHEY and CDR2 is SMNVEV in the germline V gene (reference sequence). CDR3 residues: CASSTLNGEAFF. In DNA, the CDR3 is TGTGCCAGCAGTACCTTGAACGGGGAAGCTTTCTTT.

This clonotype was seen at least ten times. The rearrangement uses TRBV20-1 and TRBJ2-7, with TRBD1 identical over 7 bases. J lost 7 bases, V lost 3 bases, and 15 bases had no gene match. The CDR3 is made up of 15 amino acids. CDR1 is DFQATT, CDR2 SNEGSKA, per germline (reference sequence). The DNA of the CDR3 is TGCAGTGCTAGCCAGAACAGGGGTGGGGTGGGAGAGCAGTACTTC. Translation: CSASQNRGGVGEQYF.

The table lists this clonotype with a few counts. This chain connects TRBV5-1 to TRBJ2-3, with TRBD1 identical over 7 bases. With V trimmed by 4 bases and J by 2 bases, 10 bases remained unmatched. The CDR3 sequence is 16 residues long. Per the germline V gene, CDR1 is SGHRS and CDR2 is YFSETQ. CDR3 bases: TGCGCCAGCAGCCTAAAACAGGGGTCTCACACAGATACGCAGTATTTT. This gives the protein CASSLKQGSHTDTQYF.

The table lists this clonotype with many counts. The J gene is TRBJ1-2, the V gene TRBV11-2, with 7 positions matching TRBD1. The CDR3 loop spans 16 amino acids. Germline V gives CDR1 SGHAT, CDR2 FQNNGV. J lost 4 bases, V lost 5 bases, and 13 bases had no gene match. The CDR3 spells CASSRDRSLGGYGYTF. DNA of the CDR3: TGTGCCAGCAGCAGGGACAGATCACTGGGGGGCTATGGCTACACCTTC.

This clonotype was counted many times. This rearrangement joins TRBV28 to TRBJ1-5, with D perhaps TRBD1 (5 bases). CDR3 length: 17 residues. Between the trimmed V and J ends, which lost 5 bases and 5 bases, there was a span of 22 bases. CDR1 and CDR2 (germline): MDHEN, SYDVKM. The CDR3 loop reads CASSPRLSSGWDQPQHF. The CDR3 DNA sequence: TGTGCCAGCAGTCCACGGTTATCATCAGGGTGGGATCAGCCCCAGCATTTT.

This clonotype showed up just a few times. This CDR3 reads CASSAQGETQYF. The CDR3 DNA reads TGCGCCAGCAGCGCCCAGGGAGAGACCCAGTACTTC. The chain joins TRBV5-1 to TRBJ2-5; tentative D call: TRBD1 (5 bases). CDR1 is SGHRS and CDR2 is YFSETQ in the germline V gene. The CDR3 consists of 12 residues. V lost 4 bases and J 4 bases, leaving 8 bases between the germline ends.

The count of this clonotype is one. The rearrangement uses TRBV5-1 and TRBJ2-3, with 14 bases aligning to TRBD2. The CDR3 has 15 residues. Germline assignment: CDR1 SGHRS and CDR2 YFSETQ. The junction had 4 bases not matched to a gene; V was cut back by 4 bases and J by 6 bases. The CDR3 nucleotides read TGCGCCAGCAGCCAGAGGACTAGCGGGGGGGATACGCAGTATTTT. Its translation: CASSQRTSGGDTQYF.

The chain couples TRBV7-9 to TRBJ1-5; D is undetermined. CDR1 SEHNR and CDR2 FQNEAQ come from the germline V gene (reference sequence). The CDR3 sequence is 13 residues long. V lost 0 bases and J 6 bases, leaving 6 bases between the germline ends. The CDR3 reads CASSLAESQPQHF. CDR3 in DNA: TGTGCCAGCAGCTTAGCGGAGTCTCAGCCCCAGCATTTT.

In this sample, this clonotype turned up many times. One end of the junction fails to match germline, which may point to a read error. The V gene is TRBV20-1, the J gene TRBJ1-1; D is possibly TRBD1 (5 bases). The CDR3 contains 8 residues. CDR1 DFQATT and CDR2 SNEGSKA come from the germline V gene (reference sequence). CDR3 protein: CSVWDGTF. Written as DNA, the CDR3 is TGCAGTGTCTGGGACGGAACCTTT.

This clonotype came up many times. The chain employs TRBV7-2 and TRBJ1-5; no firm D call. This CDR3 is 14 amino acids long. Germline lookup yields CDR1 SGHTA and CDR2 FQGNSA. The V end was cut by 2 bases, the J end by 2 bases, with 7 bases between. In nucleotides, the CDR3 is TGTGCCAGCAGCTTATTCGAGGGCAATCAGCCCCAGCATTTT. Encoded protein: CASSLFEGNQPQHF.

The V and J genes are TRBV9 and TRBJ1-2; the match to TRBD1 covers 9 bases. Germline values: CDR1 SGDLS, CDR2 YYNGEE. The trim removed 0 bases at V and 4 bases at J, leaving 4 bases unmatched. The CDR3 extends over 15 amino acids. The CDR3 DNA follows: TGTGCCAGCAGCGTAGAAGGGACAGGGCTCTATGGCTACACCTTC. Translating gives CASSVEGTGLYGYTF.

The chain carries TRBV7-2 and TRBJ2-5; D gene ambiguous. Germline V CDR1 and CDR2: SGHTA, FQGNSA. The CDR3 spans 14 residues. Trimming stripped 0 bases from V and 5 bases from J, with 10 bases between. The CDR3 nucleotides read TGTGCCAGCAGCTTAGCTTCCGTCGCGGAGACCCAGTACTTC. It codes for CASSLASVAETQYF.

The chain employs TRBV6-5 and TRBJ1-1; weak D call: TRBD1 (5 bases). This CDR3 has 14 residues. V gave up 2 bases and J gave up 4 bases, with 11 bases separating them. Per germline, CDR1 MNHEY and CDR2 SVGAGI. This CDR3 reads CASSYMLGGTEAFF. CDR3 in DNA: TGTGCCAGCAGTTACATGCTGGGGGGCACTGAAGCTTTCTTT.

This clonotype was detected ten times or more. The CDR3 reads CASSGYIGNQPQHF. CDR3 DNA: TGTGCCAGCAGTGGGTACATAGGCAATCAGCCCCAGCATTTT. This chain connects TRBV28 to TRBJ1-5, with D hard to call. CDR3 length: 14 residues. V was clipped by 5 bases and J by 2 bases, with 10 bases between them. Germline V gene sequence: CDR1 MDHEN, CDR2 SYDVKM.

This clonotype was seen at least ten times. V and J are TRBV7-8 and TRBJ1-5, with no clear D. V was trimmed by 0 bases and J by 7 bases, leaving 7 bases between them. CDR3 length equals 13 residues. Per germline, CDR1 SGHVS and CDR2 FQNEAQ. The CDR3 here is CASSLAWGQPQHF. In DNA, the CDR3 is TGTGCCAGCAGCTTAGCGTGGGGACAGCCCCAGCATTTT.

There are many counts of this clonotype. The chain joins TRBV6-5 to TRBJ1-1; maybe TRBD1 (6 bases). Germline CDR1 reads MNHEY; CDR2 reads SVGAGI. The CDR3 totals 15 residues. V gave up 2 bases and J gave up 4 bases, with 14 bases separating them. DNA of the CDR3: TGTGCCAGCAGTTACGGGACGGGGGCGAGCACTGAAGCTTTCTTT. Protein: CASSYGTGASTEAFF.

This clonotype was counted many times. The chain couples TRBV20-1 to TRBJ2-7, with unresolved D. Germline CDR1 DFQATT, CDR2 SNEGSKA (reference sequence). This CDR3 region has 13 residues. Trimming took off 6 bases at V and 3 bases at J, with 15 bases between the two ends. For the CDR3, the DNA is TGCAGTGCAACAAGGGAACACGGCTACGAGCAGTACTTC. Translating gives CSATREHGYEQYF.